Listed below are T cell receptor beta chains from one sample, sequenced in a study of PD-1 blockade in mismatch repair-deficient tumors. Clones were read by immunoSEQ multiplex PCR, and TCRdb kept only the in-frame ones, dropping some. The sample lists about 120,000 clones; about 88% were seen once. The sequencing here drew on peripheral blood, taken 70 to 73 weeks after starting pembrolizumab. Every receptor here comes from an adult with mismatch repair-deficient cancer. The CDR3 runs from the conserved cysteine through the conserved F or W. D genes are given only for firm matches. Size is omitted from some rows. Given values are once, few, many or a class for expanded clones.

TRBV29-1,once,TRBJ1-1,-,TGCAGCGTCCAAACCGGGGGCTTGAACACTGAAGCTTTCTTT,CSVQTGGLNTEAFF
TRBV10-2,once,TRBJ2-7,TRBD2,TGCGCCAGCAGCCCAGGGGCTAGCGGGAGCATCCTAACCTACGAGCAGTACTTC,CASSPGASGSILTYEQYF
TRBV6-6,-,TRBJ2-3,-,TGTGCCAGCAGCCAACGCATGGATACGCAGTATTTT,CASSQRMDTQYF
TRBV5-1,-,TRBJ1-3,-,TGCGCCAGCAGCAGCAGGGGCACTGGAAACACCATATATTTT,CASSSRGTGNTIYF
TRBV28,-,TRBJ2-7,-,TGTGCCAGCAGTTGGGGTGGTCAGGGGTGGGAGCAGTACTTC,CASSWGGQGWEQYF
TRBV18,-,TRBJ2-7,-,TGTGCCAGCTCACCACCGGTAGGGACCGAGCAGTACTTC,CASSPPVGTEQYF
TRBV7-3,-,TRBJ2-1,-,TGTGCCAGCAGCTTATCCCCTAGACCCGGGTACAATGAGCAGTTCTTC,CASSLSPRPGYNEQFF
TRBV6-1,-,TRBJ1-3,-,TGTGCCAGCAATCAGGGATTACACTCTGGAAACACCATATATTTT,CASNQGLHSGNTIYF
TRBV6-5,-,TRBJ2-3,-,TGTGCCAGCAGTTACTCGGCTGAGCAGGATACGCAGTATTTT,CASSYSAEQDTQYF
TRBV19,-,TRBJ2-2,-,TGTGCCAGTAGTATAGTAGGGGGGGATAACACCGGGGAGCTGTTTTTT,CASSIVGGDNTGELFF
TRBV7-9,once,TRBJ2-7,-,TGTGCCAGCAGCCTTCAATTGGACTACGAGCAGTACTTC,CASSLQLDYEQYF
TRBV4-3,-,TRBJ2-7,-,TGCGCCAGCAGCCAAGATCTGCCGGGGCAGTCCTACGAGCAGTACTTC,CASSQDLPGQSYEQYF
TRBV18,-,TRBJ2-7,-,TGTGCCAGCTCACCGGGTTACTACGAGCAGTACTTC,CASSPGYYEQYF
TRBV6-5,-,TRBJ2-3,TRBD2,TGTGCCAGCAGCCGCGCTAGCGGGAGGACAGATACGCAGTATTTT,CASSRASGRTDTQYF
TRBV19,-,TRBJ2-7,-,TGTGCCAGTAGTATAGAGCCGGGTTACGAGCAGTACTTC,CASSIEPGYEQYF
TRBV7-6,-,TRBJ1-1,TRBD1,TGTGCCAGCAGCTTTCAGGCAGGGGGCACTGAAGCTTTCTTT,CASSFQAGGTEAFF
TRBV19,once,TRBJ1-5,-,TGTGCCAGTAGTATTTATCAGGGTGTGGAACAGCCCCAGCATTTT,CASSIYQGVEQPQHF
TRBV11-2,-,TRBJ2-1,-,TGTGCCAGCAGCTTAGAATGGAGCTCCTACAATGAGCAGTTCTTC,CASSLEWSSYNEQFF
TRBV5-1,-,TRBJ1-1,-,TGCGCCAGCAGCCAAATGGGGGGGAACACTGAAGCTTTCTTT,CASSQMGGNTEAFF
TRBV5-1,-,TRBJ1-2,-,TGCGCCAGCAGCCCCCCCCGGAAGGGCAACTATGGCTACACCTTC,CASSPPRKGNYGYTF
TRBV10-1,-,TRBJ2-7,TRBD1,TGCGCCAGCAGTGGCCCGTGGGACAGGTTGATGTACGAGCAGTACTTC,CASSGPWDRLMYEQYF
TRBV27,-,TRBJ2-4,-,TGTGCCAGCAGTTTAAAGGGCTGGGGAAACATTCAGTACTTC,CASSLKGWGNIQYF
TRBV7-6,-,TRBJ2-3,TRBD2,TGTGCCAGCAGCTCTTCACTAGCGTACACAGATACGCAGTATTTT,CASSSSLAYTDTQYF
TRBV6-5,few,TRBJ2-2,-,TGTGCCAGCAGTCCCCGTGAAACAGAGGCCGGGGAGCTGTTTTTT,CASSPRETEAGELFF
TRBV28,-,TRBJ2-6,-,TGTGCCAGCAGCCCGGTGGGGGCCAACGTCCTGACTTTC,CASSPVGANVLTF
TRBV28,once,TRBJ2-1,TRBD1,TGTGCCAGCAGTTTGACGACAGGGCCCTCCTACAATGAGCAGTTCTTC,CASSLTTGPSYNEQFF
TRBV5-7,-,TRBJ2-2,-,TGTGCCAGCAGCTTGTGGGGCAGGGGTTGGAACACCGGGGAGCTGTTTTTT,CASSLWGRGWNTGELFF
TRBV14,-,TRBJ2-7,-,TGTGCCAGCAGCCTCTCGGGACGCCCCTACGAGCAGTACTTC,CASSLSGRPYEQYF
TRBV2,-,TRBJ2-4,-,TGTGCCAGCAGTGAATTGGACACAGCCAAAAACATTCAGTACTTC,CASSELDTAKNIQYF
TRBV7-8,-,TRBJ2-2,-,TGTGCCAGCAGCCAACACTTTCACAGGGCGAACACCGGGGAGCTGTTTTTT,CASSQHFHRANTGELFF
TRBV28,-,TRBJ2-3,-,TGTGCCAGCAGTTTAGTAGCGACAACGCAGTATTTT,CASSLVATTQYF
TRBV10-3,-,TRBJ2-2,-,TGTGCCATCAGAGAGGGCAACACCGGGGAGCTGTTTTTT,CAIREGNTGELFF
TRBV19,once,TRBJ2-1,-,TGTGCCAGTATCTCGTCGGGGTACAATGAGCAGTTCTTC,CASISSGYNEQFF
TRBV6-5,-,TRBJ1-2,TRBD1,TGTGCCAGCAGCACCGGGACAGACTACACCTTC,CASSTGTDYTF
TRBV4-1,-,TRBJ2-7,-,TGCGCCAGCAGCCAAGATAGGGGAAACGAGCAGTACTTC,CASSQDRGNEQYF
TRBV30,-,TRBJ2-3,-,TGTGCCTGGAGTGTACCCTGGGTCGGAGAGCCAGATACGCAGTATTTT,CAWSVPWVGEPDTQYF
TRBV30,-,TRBJ1-1,TRBD1,TGTGCCTGGAGTGCGGGACAGGAAGCTTTCTTT,CAWSAGQEAFF
TRBV6-5,-,TRBJ1-3,-,TGTGCCAGCAGTTACAGCTCTGGCACTGGAAACACCATATATTTT,CASSYSSGTGNTIYF
TRBV6-4,-,TRBJ2-1,TRBD2,TGTGCCAGCAGTGGCCGGAATAGCGGGAACTACAATGAGCAGTTCTTC,CASSGRNSGNYNEQFF
TRBV4-3,-,TRBJ2-1,-,TGCGCCAGCAGCCCGAACGGAGCTTCTCGGAACAATGAGCAGTTCTTC,CASSPNGASRNNEQFF
TRBV4-3,-,TRBJ2-7,-,TGCGCCAGCAGCCAAGTGATCGGGGGCTACGAGCAGTACTTC,CASSQVIGGYEQYF
TRBV5-8,-,TRBJ1-5,-,TGTGCCAGCAGCCGACTTGGTGAGAGCAATCAGCCCCAGCATTTT,CASSRLGESNQPQHF
TRBV4-3,-,TRBJ1-2,-,TGCGCCAGCAGCCAAACCTTGGACAGCTATGGCTACACCTTC,CASSQTLDSYGYTF
TRBV9,-,TRBJ2-5,TRBD1,TGTGCCAGCAGCCCCCAGGGGGTTATAACGGAGACCCAGTACTTC,CASSPQGVITETQYF
TRBV12-1,-,TRBJ2-7,-,TGTGCCAGCAGCCTCGGGCTACCCAGGGCGTTC,CASSLGLPRAF
TRBV9,-,TRBJ2-3,TRBD1,TGTGCCAGCAGCGTACTGGGGACAGCGACTAGCACAGATACGCAGTATTTT,CASSVLGTATSTDTQYF
TRBV2,-,TRBJ1-2,-,TGTGCCAGCATGGGGGGGGCTAACTATGGCTACACCTTC,CASMGGANYGYTF
TRBV4-1,once,TRBJ2-5,TRBD2,TGCGCCAGCAGCCAAGATGGGGGTGCTAGCGGGGAGACCCAGTACTTC,CASSQDGGASGETQYF
TRBV29-1,-,TRBJ2-6,-,TGCAGCGTTTTGTTCGCGGGGACCGTCGGGCCTGGGGCCAACGTCCTGACTTTC,CSVLFAGTVGPGANVLTF
TRBV10-3,-,TRBJ2-4,-,TGTGCCATCAGTGCGTCACCGGAGAGAGGGACCAAAAACATTCAGTACTTC,CAISASPERGTKNIQYF
TRBV14,-,TRBJ2-7,-,TGTGCCAGCAGCCAAGTAACTAGCTCCCGCTCCTACGAGCAGTACTTC,CASSQVTSSRSYEQYF
TRBV7-6,-,TRBJ2-5,TRBD2,TGTGCCAGCAGCTTAGGGCTAGCGGGACGCGGTAGAGAGACCCAGTACTTC,CASSLGLAGRGRETQYF
TRBV19,-,TRBJ2-7,TRBD2,TGTGCCAGTAGTGGGCTAGCGGGAGGCGGAGGGTCCTACGAGCAGTACTTC,CASSGLAGGGGSYEQYF
TRBV29-1,-,TRBJ1-1,-,TGCAGCGTGGCGGGACAACCGAACACTGAAGCTTTCTTT,CSVAGQPNTEAFF
TRBV29-1,-,TRBJ2-1,-,TGCAGCGTTGAAGAAGGGAACAATGAGCAGTTCTTC,CSVEEGNNEQFF